Listed below are T cell receptor beta chains from one sample, sequenced in a study of T cell responses to AZD1222 COVID-19 vaccine. Repertoires were generated with immunoSEQ multiplex PCR, while TCRdb's copy carries only in-frame clones and drops some. Of some 71,000 clones in the sample, 80% to 90% were seen once. The material was peripheral blood, obtained 28 days after the second AZD1222 dose. These receptors were taken from an adult who received the AZD1222 COVID-19 vaccine. CDR3s include the opening cysteine and the closing phenylalanine or tryptophan. A D gene is named only where the DNA matches it firmly. Clone size appears in some rows only: once, few, many, or a class for an expanded clone.

J,size,D,V,DNA,CDR3
TRBJ1-6,NA,NA,TRBV3-1/TRBV3-2,TGTGCCACCTCCCAGGGGTATAATTCACCCCTCCACTTT,CATSQGYNSPLHF
TRBJ2-7,NA,TRBD2,TRBV5-5,TGTGCCAGCAGCGTGACGGGACTAGCGGGAGACGAGCAGTACTTC,CASSVTGLAGDEQYF
TRBJ2-4,NA,NA,TRBV27,TGTGCCAGCGCGCAGCTAGCCAAAAACATTCAGTACTTC,CASAQLAKNIQYF
TRBJ1-1,NA,NA,TRBV5-4,TGTGCCAGCAGTTCACCCAGGGGCACTGAAGCTTTCTTT,CASSSPRGTEAFF
TRBJ2-7,NA,NA,TRBV3-1/TRBV3-2,TGTGCCAGCAGCCAGGCCGGGAGTGTGAACGAGCAGTACTTC,CASSQAGSVNEQYF
TRBJ2-1,NA,TRBD1,TRBV11-3,TGTGCCAGCAGCTTAGGAGGGGGCCCCTACAATGAGCAGTTCTTC,CASSLGGGPYNEQFF
TRBJ1-1,NA,NA,TRBV18,TGTGCCAGCTCACAAAGCGGACTCTCCGAAGCTTTCTTT,CASSQSGLSEAFF
TRBJ1-5,NA,NA,TRBV2,TGTGCCAGCAAAAGGACAGAGAGCAATCAGCCCCAGCATTTT,CASKRTESNQPQHF
TRBJ1-5,NA,TRBD1,TRBV12-5,TGTGCTAGTGGAACCGACAGGGGGATCTATCAGCCCCAGCATTTT,CASGTDRGIYQPQHF
TRBJ2-7,once,NA,TRBV6-5,TGTGCCAGCACGCCCCAGCAGGGGCCCTACGAGCAGTACTTC,CASTPQQGPYEQYF
TRBJ2-5,NA,TRBD2,TRBV15,TGTGCCACCCGTACCGGGAGCGGGGGAGAGACCCAGTACTTC,CATRTGSGGETQYF
TRBJ2-7,NA,NA,TRBV6-5,TGTGCCAGCAGTAAGACTAGTAGGTACGAGCAGTACTTC,CASSKTSRYEQYF
TRBJ2-7,NA,NA,TRBV18,TGTGCCAGCTCACTAGGCGAAAGTTCCTACGAGCAGTACTTC,CASSLGESSYEQYF
TRBJ1-2,NA,NA,TRBV15,TGTGCCACCAGCAGAGAGAGAGCCCCCGGACCCTATGGCTACACCTTC,CATSRERAPGPYGYTF
TRBJ2-1,NA,TRBD1,TRBV15,TGTGCCACCAGCATCATGGGACAGGGGTATGAGCAGTTCTTC,CATSIMGQGYEQFF
TRBJ1-2,few,NA,TRBV2,TGTGCCGGGAGGGAGCTTGATGATGGCTACACCTTC,CAGRELDDGYTF
TRBJ2-7,NA,TRBD2,TRBV10-3,TGTGCCATCACGCCTAGCGGGAGTTACGAGCAGTACTTC,CAITPSGSYEQYF
TRBJ2-7,once,NA,TRBV4-3,TGCGCCAGCAGCCAAGCCCCCCAGGGTTCTATCTACGAGCAGTACTTC,CASSQAPQGSIYEQYF
TRBJ1-5,NA,TRBD1,TRBV4-1,TGCGCCAGCAGCCACCCCGGGACAGGGGGGAGTCAGCCCCAGCATTTT,CASSHPGTGGSQPQHF
TRBJ2-7,NA,NA,TRBV19,TGTGCCAGTAGCCGCGGCATGGGGTACGAGCAGTACTTC,CASSRGMGYEQYF
TRBJ2-2,NA,NA,TRBV7-9,TGTGCCAGCAGACTCACCGGGGAGCTGTTTTTT,CASRLTGELFF
TRBJ2-3,NA,NA,TRBV6-5,TGTGCCAGCAGTCCATTCACAAGCACAGATACGCAGTATTTT,CASSPFTSTDTQYF
TRBJ2-7,NA,NA,TRBV19,TGTGCCAGTAGTATGGGAGGACCGTTCTACGAGCAGTACTTC,CASSMGGPFYEQYF
TRBJ1-5,NA,TRBD1,TRBV19,TGTGCCAGTAGAGGGACAGCGTATCAGCCCCAGCATTTT,CASRGTAYQPQHF
TRBJ1-4,NA,NA,TRBV10-3,TGTGCCATCAGTGAGTCGTATGAAAAACTGTTTTTT,CAISESYEKLFF
TRBJ1-1,NA,NA,TRBV11-2,TGTGCCAGCAGACCCGCTGGGGTCACTGAAGCTTTCTTT,CASRPAGVTEAFF
TRBJ1-2,NA,NA,TRBV19,TGTGCCAGTACCCCTGAGGGGGACGGATCACTCTATGGCTACACCTTC,CASTPEGDGSLYGYTF
TRBJ2-7,NA,NA,TRBV6-5,TGTGCCAGCGGGGTCCATCAGATTGGCGAGCAGTACTTC,CASGVHQIGEQYF
TRBJ2-1,NA,TRBD2,TRBV9,TGTGCCAGCAGCCCCCGGACTAGCGCATACAATGAGCAGTTCTTC,CASSPRTSAYNEQFF
TRBJ2-2,NA,NA,TRBV29-1,TGCAGCGTTGAAGATCGGTACACCGGGGAGCTGTTTTTT,CSVEDRYTGELFF
TRBJ1-4,few,NA,TRBV4-2,TGTGCCAGCAGCCAAGCGGAGTCAGACTTAAGCGAAAAACTGTTTTTT,CASSQAESDLSEKLFF
TRBJ2-7,NA,NA,TRBV7-9,TGTGCCAGCAGCTTCACAGGAAGGGGGGAGCAGTACTTC,CASSFTGRGEQYF
TRBJ2-6,NA,NA,TRBV28,TGTGCCAGCATGCTGGCTGGGGCCAACGTCCTGACTTTC,CASMLAGANVLTF
TRBJ2-7,NA,NA,TRBV19,TGTGCCAGTAGTATAGACGGCTACGAGCAGTACTTC,CASSIDGYEQYF
TRBJ2-7,NA,TRBD1,TRBV19,TGTGCCAGTAGTCCTACCGGGACAGCCTACGAGCAGTACTTC,CASSPTGTAYEQYF
TRBJ1-4,once,NA,TRBV27,TGTGCCAGCAAGGGTCAGTCTAATGAAAAACTGTTTTTT,CASKGQSNEKLFF
TRBJ2-7,NA,TRBD2,TRBV7-9,TGTGCCAGCAGTCTAGGGACTAGCGGGGACGAGCAGTACTTC,CASSLGTSGDEQYF
TRBJ1-4,NA,NA,TRBV2,TGTGCCAGCAGATGGGACGGGAATGAAAAACTGTTTTTT,CASRWDGNEKLFF
TRBJ2-3,NA,NA,TRBV7-2,TGTGCCAGCAGATTAGGGGGAGTGGGGGATACGCAGTATTTT,CASRLGGVGDTQYF